This TCR beta chain was recovered during a study of STAT3 mutations in large granular lymphocyte leukemia. Broader study findings: At least one immunodominant TCR beta clonotype appeared in every T-cell large granular lymphocyte leukemia patient.

With respect to this clone: Its target is not known.

The CDR3 extends over 14 amino acids. Germline V gives CDR1 LNHDA, CDR2 SQIVND (reference sequence). Trimming stripped 6 bases from V and 2 bases from J, with 11 bases between. The table came from immunoSEQ multiplex PCR; TCRdb's copy has only in-frame clones and leaves some out. Among approximately 42,000 clones listed, roughly 77% were seen once. The sequence derives from a human donor with T large granular lymphocyte leukemia. Some clones in this sample may be carry-over from other donors' samples. The chain has TRBV19 and TRBJ1-3; D call uncertain. Sequenced sample: PBMCs. CDR3 region: CASRKQPPGNTIYF. In DNA, the CDR3 is TGTGCCAGTAGAAAGCAGCCTCCTGGAAACACCATATATTTT.